The T cell receptor beta chain described here comes from a study of T cells after posttransplantation cyclophosphamide. This clone occurred a few times. Its target is unknown. Produced via immunoSEQ multiplex PCR; TCRdb's table is partial and in-frame only. Of tens of thousands of clones detected, roughly nine tenths appear once; the ten largest clones hold 3% to 3.5%. Study-wide results and limits: Blood and skin or GI T cell repertoires showed limited TRB overlap. Recipient CMV seropositivity and CMV reactivation strongly tracked TRB clonality.

CDR3 length: 16 residues. Germline values: CDR1 MNHNY, CDR2 SVGAGI (reference sequence). The V and J ends lost 2 bases and 5 bases, in that order; junction bases with no gene match: 9. V and J are TRBV6-6 and TRBJ2-5; 9 bases map to TRBD2. The TCR was taken from a woman between 50 and 59 years old in good health and a related stem cell transplant donor. Sequences were obtained from PBMCs. Written as DNA, the CDR3 is TGTGCCAGCAGTTACGTGGGCGGGGGGGCCGATGAGACCCAGTACTTC. Its protein is CASSYVGGGADETQYF.